This TCR beta chain was profiled in a study of T cell responses to AZD1222 COVID-19 vaccine. Study-level points and caveats: No repertoire was sampled before or during the peak T cell response, only after it.

Germline V gene sequence: CDR1 MNHEY, CDR2 SVGAGI. V shed 5 bases, J shed 4 bases, and the junction held 7 bases outside the gene matches. This CDR3 has 15 residues. As to this clone: Its antigen is currently unknown.

Sequencing was performed with immunoSEQ multiplex PCR; in TCRdb, only in-frame clones are kept and a portion is missing. Of roughly 120,000 clones listed, roughly 88% are singletons. The sequence was obtained from an adult in good health. V and J are TRBV6-5 and TRBJ1-4; 7 nucleotides agree with TRBD1. The sequencing here drew on peripheral blood, taken on day 0 of AZD1222 vaccination. The CDR3 protein is CASSPGQERNEKLFF. In nucleotides, the CDR3 is TGTGCCAGCAGTCCAGGACAGGAACGTAATGAAAAACTGTTTTTT.